This T cell receptor beta chain comes out of a study of identical twins listed by TCRdb under 2016. Describing the broader study: To test whether fetal clonotypes persist, the study used deep sequencing on TCR alpha and beta repertoires from monozygotic twins, unrelated adults of various ages, and cord blood. To rule out contamination, the twin experiments were replicated at different times with different library preparation protocols.

Including the terminal cysteine and phenylalanine, the CDR3 comprises 15 residues. Only the CDR3 region is kept as DNA, spanning 45 bases read in frame from base 1. V and J are truncated by 4 bases and 2 bases respectively, leaving an intervening sequence of 11 bases. CDR1 and CDR2, per the germline V gene, are SGHVS and FNYEAQ. General conclusions and limits of the study: A weaker excess of twin sharing was found in beta out-of-frame sequences because the signal-to-noise ratio was lowered by fewer shared sequences. Recombination models systematically underestimated out-of-frame TCR alpha sharing in monozygotic twins but agreed with sharing between unrelated individuals. Compared with coincidental sharing between unrelated individuals, out-of-frame TCR alpha sequences shared between twins showed an excess of sequences with low generation probability. Because the same donors could not be followed over many years, conclusions were based on cross-sectional statistical analysis. Fewer insertions were carried by abundant cord blood beta clonotypes; a weaker similar trend was observed in young adult naive repertoires, while no such trend was observed in memory repertoires. Invariant T cells such as MAIT and iNKT could partly confound zero-insertion analyses, though diverse VJ usage argued against this for most clonotypes.

Every donor in the study was a healthy Caucasian. The twin cohort comprised three pairs of female monozygotic twins, all aged roughly 18 to 30 years. CD4+ and CD8+ T cell populations were isolated with positive isolation kits from Invitrogen. About this clonotype: The specificity of this receptor is unknown. No qualities accompany the bases; no much larger clone lies one base away.

Receptor amplification or capture employed 5' RACE. Sequencing was performed on an Illumina HiSeq 2000. Template switching introduced a universal primer binding site; the final cDNA contained a unique molecular identifier, enabling accurate counting of TCR cDNA molecules. Specific primers in the conserved constant-segment region were used to synthesize first-strand cDNA for the TCR alpha and beta chains. To control for contamination, each cDNA library was double barcoded with a SMART-Mk sample barcode plus Illumina barcodes. TruSeq adapter sequences, together with Illumina sample barcodes, were added in two successive PCR steps. The Illumina HiSeq platform was used with custom primers to sequence TCR alpha and beta cDNA libraries. The authors' pipeline ran thus. Unique molecular identifiers were extracted from raw reads with MiGEC, and CDR3 positions were determined with MiXCR. Recombination models were inferred per individual with the repgenHMM and IGoR tools using an EM algorithm. Shared clonotypes were analyzed with the tcR package in R, and sharing was normalized by the product of cloneset sizes. Out-of-frame nonproductive sequences were analyzed to study raw recombination free of thymic and clonal selection effects. TCRdb reprocessed the public reads (quality trimming at Q25 with fastp, clone calling with MiXCR) and kept in-frame beta chains. Each record represents a unique CDR3 protein, reported with the most common genes and DNA among its rows. The V and J calls and clone size are TCRdb's, not the authors'. This sample lists about 250,000 distinct CDR3 sequences; approximately 8.3% were detected once. Less than 4% of the sample lies in the top ten.

The sample was also reused in another study, on yellow fever vaccine responses in identical twins. That second publication adds: According to the authors, in identical twins the way T cells responded to vaccination appeared partly convergent and partly personalized. The study precisely tracked vaccine-responding T cell clones in identical twins.

In this chain, TRBV7-6 is recombined with TRBJ2-2; the D gene is not confidently resolved. The source of this sequence is a woman aged 18-35 years in good health. The sample taken for sequencing was CD8+ T cells sorted from blood. The DNA reads as follows: TGTGCCAGCAGCTATGGATGGGGAAACACCGGGGAGCTGTTTTTT. Its amino acids are CASSYGWGNTGELFF. Supplemented by the reference TRBV7-6 and TRBJ2-2 proteins around the CDR3, the complete variable domain is GAGVSQSPRYKVTKRGQDVALRCDPISGHVSLYWYRQALGQGPEFLTYFNYEAQQDKSGLPNDRFSAERPEGSISTLTIQRTEQRDSAMYRCASSYGWGNTGELFFGEGSRLTVL.